Following are 23 T cell receptor beta chains from one sample sequenced in a study of identical twins. TCRdb itself ran the 5' RACE reads through MiXCR, one entry per CDR3 protein. The data hold 500,000 to 700,000 distinct CDR3 sequences, with about 7.1% observed a single time. In addition, the sample was reused for a study of yellow fever vaccine responses in identical twins.

Sequences were obtained from PBMCs. These receptors all come from a young woman in good health.

The chain links TRBV11-1 to TRBJ1-3; D remains unclear. The CDR3 sequence is 18 residues long. The germline V gene has CDR1 SGHAT and CDR2 FQDESV (reference sequence). V dropped 3 bases and J dropped 0 bases, with 18 bases sitting between them. CDR3 bases: TGTGCCAGCAGCTTGGTGGGCGTTCCACACCTCTCTGGAAACACCATATATTTT. Residues: CASSLVGVPHLSGNTIYF.

The rearrangement uses TRBV11-2 and TRBJ2-3; the D gene is possibly TRBD2 (7 bases). Trimming removed 2 bases from V and 2 bases from J, with 17 bases in between. The germline V gene encodes CDR1 SGHAT and CDR2 FQNNGV. The CDR3 runs to 17 residues. CDR3 region: CASSLPLGGGHTDTQYF. For the CDR3, the DNA is TGTGCCAGCAGCTTACCCCTTGGGGGGGGACACACAGATACGCAGTATTTT.

V usage is TRBV12-3 or TRBV12-4 and J usage is TRBJ2-3; 7 bases are a match to TRBD2. CDR3 size: 17 residues. After removal of 1 base from V and 3 bases from J, the junction contained 10 bases not matched to a gene. The CDR3 sequence: CASSLGQSGAGTDTQYF. The CDR3 nucleotides read TGTGCCAGCAGTTTAGGCCAGAGCGGGGCTGGAACAGATACGCAGTATTTT.

This rearrangement joins TRBV4-2 to TRBJ2-5; D is unclear. The CDR3 consists of 14 residues. Trimming stripped 0 bases from V and 1 base from J, with 6 bases between. The germline V gene encodes CDR1 LGHNA and CDR2 YNFKEQ. As DNA, the CDR3 is TGTGCCAGCAGCCAAGAGCTGGCCCAAGAGACCCAGTACTTC. This encodes CASSQELAQETQYF.

This clonotype was counted a few times. The chain couples TRBV7-2 to TRBJ1-1; weak D call: TRBD1 (5 bases). V was shortened by 5 bases and J by 6 bases, with 13 bases between the two germline ends. The CDR3 contains 13 residues. Germline V CDR1 and CDR2: SGHTA, FQGNSA. The CDR3 DNA is TGTGCCAGCAGCCCACAGGCTTCTGCTGAAGCTTTCTTT. It codes for CASSPQASAEAFF.

This rearrangement joins TRBV29-1 to TRBJ2-7; 13 bases map to TRBD2. The germline V gene encodes CDR1 SQVTM and CDR2 ANQGSEA. Trimming removed 0 bases from V and 0 bases from J; junction bases left unmatched: 2. The CDR3 runs 16 residues. CDR3 DNA sequence: TGCAGCGTTGAAGATCGACTAGCGGGAGGCTCCTACGAGCAGTACTTC. It encodes CSVEDRLAGGSYEQYF.

This clonotype appeared many times. The CDR3 DNA follows: TGTGCCACCAGTGATTTTACCGGCCTCAATGAGCAGTTCTTC. Translation: CATSDFTGLNEQFF. The chain uses TRBV24-1 and TRBJ2-1, with D unresolved. CDR1 is KGHDR and CDR2 is SFDVKD in the germline V gene. V was trimmed by 1 base and J by 6 bases, leaving 9 bases between them. The CDR3 runs 14 residues.

Ten or more counts support this clonotype. The chain recombines TRBV6-1 with TRBJ2-1; the D gene is possibly TRBD1 (5 bases). Germline-derived CDR1 and CDR2 are MNHNS and SASEGT. V was clipped by 7 bases and J by 5 bases, with 24 bases between them. The CDR3 loop spans 17 amino acids. CDR3 loop: CASTPSPLRGGDNEQFF. As DNA, the CDR3 is TGTGCCAGCACTCCGAGCCCCCTTAGGGGTGGTGACAATGAGCAGTTCTTC.

This clonotype was picked up many times. The chain couples TRBV5-1 to TRBJ2-1; TRBD2 aligns across 8 bases. The CDR3 length is 15 residues. V was clipped by 2 bases and J by 2 bases; unmatched bases: 3. Per the germline V gene, CDR1 is SGHRS and CDR2 is YFSETQ. CDR3 region: CASSFSGGAYNEQFF. The CDR3 nucleotides are TGCGCCAGCAGCTTCTCGGGAGGGGCCTACAATGAGCAGTTCTTC. Full variable domain (rest looked up from reference TRBV5-1 and TRBJ2-1): KAGVTQTPRYLIKTRGQQVTLSCSPISGHRSVSWYQQTPGQGLQFLFEYFSETQRNKGNFPGRFSGRQFSNSRSEMNVSTLELGDSALYLCASSFSGGAYNEQFFGPGTRLTVL.

There are many counts of this clonotype. The gene calls are TRBV29-1 and TRBJ1-2; D is possibly TRBD1 (6 bases). Between the trimmed V and J ends, which lost 6 bases and 6 bases, there was a span of 11 bases. CDR3 length equals 11 residues. Germline V lookup: CDR1 SQVTM, CDR2 ANQGSEA. The CDR3 nucleotides are TGCAGCGTATGGTCAGGGGATGGCTACACCTTC. It specifies CSVWSGDGYTF.

This clonotype was recorded many times. This chain links TRBV4-1 with TRBJ2-7; 9 bases are a match to TRBD1. Germline values: CDR1 MGHRA, CDR2 YSYEKL. Trimming cost V 1 base and J 3 bases; bases outside gene matches: 4. The CDR3 sequence is 15 residues long. CDR3 bases: TGCGCCAGCAGCCAAGCCCCGGGACAGGGCTACGAGCAGTACGTC. Encoded protein: CASSQAPGQGYEQYV.

For this clonotype: Its ends do not fully match the called genes, so a read error is possible. The gene calls are TRBV6-5 and TRBJ1-6; D is perhaps TRBD1 (6 bases). Germline V lookup: CDR1 MNHEY, CDR2 SVGAGI. The CDR3 is made up of 15 amino acids. DNA of the CDR3: TGTGCCAGCAGATACTCACAGGGTTATAATTCACCCCTCCACTTT. Its protein is CASRYSQGYNSPLHF.

Ten or more counts support this clonotype. The chain joins TRBV11-3 to TRBJ2-5, with D tentatively TRBD1 or TRBD2 (5 bases each). V lost 3 bases, J lost 0 bases, and 8 bases lay in between. The CDR3 sequence is 14 residues long. The germline CDR1 and CDR2 sequences are SGHNT and YENEEA. This chain's CDR3 is CASSLRGDQETQYF. For the CDR3, the DNA is TGTGCCAGCAGCTTGCGAGGGGACCAAGAGACCCAGTACTTC.

This clonotype was seen ten or more times. V is TRBV2 and J is TRBJ2-2; D is ambiguous. Germline values: CDR1 SNHLY, CDR2 FYNNEI. The CDR3 totals 11 residues. Trimming removed 4 bases from V and 11 bases from J, with 8 bases in between. CDR3 region: CASSVSYELFF. CDR3 coding DNA: TGTGCCAGCAGTGTCTCCTATGAGCTGTTTTTT.

The chain uses TRBV4-1 and TRBJ2-5; D is ambiguous. Per the germline V gene, CDR1 is MGHRA and CDR2 is YSYEKL. Trimming took 0 bases from V and 5 from J, leaving 13 bases between them. The CDR3 has 15 amino acids. DNA for the CDR3: TGCGCCAGCAGCCAAGATTGGGAATCGCGGGAGACCCAGTACTTC. Its protein is CASSQDWESRETQYF.

This clonotype occurred many times. The chain employs TRBV10-2 and TRBJ2-1, with unresolved D. This CDR3 has 16 residues. Germline V gene sequence: CDR1 WSHSY, CDR2 SAAADI. With 0 bases removed from V and 1 base from J, the gap between germline ends came to 10 bases. CDR3 bases: TGCGCCAGCAGTGAGTCCGGAGCCCGTTCCTACAATGAGCAGTTCTTC. Translated, it gives CASSESGARSYNEQFF.

The sample holds a few counts of this clonotype. The chain carries TRBV5-1 and TRBJ2-7; 7 bases fit TRBD2. The junction had 13 bases not matched to a gene; V was cut back by 4 bases and J by 3 bases. Germline assignment: CDR1 SGHRS and CDR2 YFSETQ. This CDR3 is built from 16 residues. CDR3 region: CASSRGDGGRVYEQYF. The CDR3 nucleotides read TGCGCCAGCAGCCGGGGGGACGGGGGTCGGGTCTACGAGCAGTACTTC.

The CDR3: CSAHGGIFYNEQFF. CDR3 sequence (DNA): TGCAGTGCCCATGGGGGGATCTTTTACAATGAGCAGTTCTTC. The chain couples TRBV20-1 to TRBJ2-1; D may be TRBD2 (6 bases). This CDR3 comprises 14 residues. V lost 6 bases, J lost 4 bases, and 16 bases lay in between. Germline lookup yields CDR1 DFQATT and CDR2 SNEGSKA (reference sequence).

This chain joins TRBV5-4 and TRBJ2-1, with 9 bases identical to TRBD2. Germline V gives CDR1 SGHNT, CDR2 YYREEE (reference sequence). J was trimmed by 5 bases and V by 3 bases; bases with no gene match: 6. The CDR3 contains 15 residues. This CDR3 reads CASSSLAGANNEQFF. The CDR3 coding sequence is TGTGCCAGCAGCTCATTAGCGGGGGCGAACAATGAGCAGTTCTTC.

In this sample, this clonotype turned up a few times. The J gene is TRBJ1-2, the V gene TRBV7-2; D possibly corresponds to TRBD1 (5 bases). V gave up 1 base and J gave up 10 bases, with 19 bases separating them. Germline CDR1 SGHTA, CDR2 FQGNSA. CDR3 length equals 15 residues. CDR3 coding DNA: TGTGCCAGCAGCTTAGAGTTAGGGGTTCGATCTTTCTACACCTTC. This gives the protein CASSLELGVRSFYTF.

This clonotype was detected many times. The chain carries TRBV5-1 and TRBJ2-1; TRBD1 agrees at 7 bases. The CDR3 runs 13 residues. J lost 7 bases, V lost 4 bases, and 5 bases had no gene match. CDR1 is SGHRS and CDR2 is YFSETQ in the germline V gene. The CDR3 nucleotides are TGCGCCAGCAGCCTGACAGGGACAAATGAGCAGTTCTTC. Translating gives CASSLTGTNEQFF.

The table lists this clonotype with many counts. The rearrangement uses TRBV20-1 and TRBJ1-1; possible D gene TRBD1, 6 bases. This CDR3 contains 14 residues. Germline lookup yields CDR1 DFQATT and CDR2 SNEGSKA (reference sequence). V was trimmed by 1 base and J by 4 bases, leaving 13 bases between them. CDR3 coding DNA: TGCAGTGCTAGAGCTCCGGACAGAGGCACTGAAGCTTTCTTT. This sequence encodes CSARAPDRGTEAFF.

V usage is TRBV20-1 and J usage is TRBJ2-7; D possibly uses TRBD1 or TRBD2 (5 bases each). The V end was cut by 5 bases, the J end by 2 bases, with 10 bases between. The CDR3 extends over 12 amino acids. CDR1 and CDR2 (germline): DFQATT, SNEGSKA (reference sequence). CDR3 nucleotides: TGCAGTGCTGCCGGGACGACCTACGAGCAGTACGTC. Residues: CSAAGTTYEQYV.